Sequencing of this T cell receptor (beta chain) was carried out in a study of CD8 T cells in ankylosing spondylitis. TCRdb reprocessed the 5' RACE reads via MiXCR and lists one record per CDR3 protein. Here the sample spans 200,000 to 250,000 distinct CDR3 sequences, 8.2% being singletons. Trimming stripped 2 bases from V and 13 bases from J, with 9 bases between. Germline V gene data show CDR1 as ENHRY and CDR2 as SYGVKD. This CDR3 spans 12 amino acids. This clonotype was seen at least ten times. J is TRBJ1-6 and V is TRBV10-3; D is ambiguous. Sequenced material: blood, either unsorted or a sorted T cell fraction (not recorded which). This clonotype originated in a female donor with ankylosing spondylitis or in good health (not recorded which). CDR3 in DNA: TGTGCCATCAGTGAGGGCCGAAGGCCCCTCCACTTT. Amino acid sequence: CAISEGRRPLHF.